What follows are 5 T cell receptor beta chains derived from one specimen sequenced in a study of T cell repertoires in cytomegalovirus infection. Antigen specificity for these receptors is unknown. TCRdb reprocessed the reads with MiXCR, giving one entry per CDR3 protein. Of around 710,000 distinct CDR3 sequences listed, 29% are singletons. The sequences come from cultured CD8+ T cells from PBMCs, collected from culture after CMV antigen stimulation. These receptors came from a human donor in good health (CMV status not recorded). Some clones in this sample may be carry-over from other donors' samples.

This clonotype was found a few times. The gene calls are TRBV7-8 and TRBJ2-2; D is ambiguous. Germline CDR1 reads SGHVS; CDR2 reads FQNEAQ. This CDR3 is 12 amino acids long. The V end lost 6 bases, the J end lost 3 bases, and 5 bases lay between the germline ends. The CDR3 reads CASRTDTGELFF. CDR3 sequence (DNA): TGTGCCAGCAGAACCGACACCGGGGAGCTGTTTTTT. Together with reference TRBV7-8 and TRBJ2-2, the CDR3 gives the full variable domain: GAGVSQSPRYKVAKRGQDVALRCDPISGHVSLFWYQQALGQGPEFLTYFQNEAQLDKSGLPSDRFFAERPEGSVSTLKIQRTQQEDSAVYLCASRTDTGELFFGEGSRLTVL.

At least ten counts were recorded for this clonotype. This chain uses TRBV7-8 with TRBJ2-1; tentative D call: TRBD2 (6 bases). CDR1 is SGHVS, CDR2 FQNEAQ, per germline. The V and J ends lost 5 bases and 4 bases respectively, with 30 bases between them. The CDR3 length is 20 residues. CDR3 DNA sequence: TGTGCCAGCAGCCCCCTCGACGGGGGAAAGGAAATAAACCTTTACAATGAGCAGTTCTTC. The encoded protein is CASSPLDGGKEINLYNEQFF.

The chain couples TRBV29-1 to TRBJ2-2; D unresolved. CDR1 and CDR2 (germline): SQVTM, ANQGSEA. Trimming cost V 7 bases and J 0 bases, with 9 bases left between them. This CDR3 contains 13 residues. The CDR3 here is CSARSPNTGELFF. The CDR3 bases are TGCAGCGCGCGGTCACCGAACACCGGGGAGCTGTTTTTT.

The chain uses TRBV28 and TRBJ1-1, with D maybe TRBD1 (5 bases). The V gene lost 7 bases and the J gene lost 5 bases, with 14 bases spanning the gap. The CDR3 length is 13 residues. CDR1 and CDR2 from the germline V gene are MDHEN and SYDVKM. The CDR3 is CASTGVPGTEAFF. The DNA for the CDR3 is TGTGCCAGCACCGGGGTCCCAGGGACTGAAGCTTTCTTT.

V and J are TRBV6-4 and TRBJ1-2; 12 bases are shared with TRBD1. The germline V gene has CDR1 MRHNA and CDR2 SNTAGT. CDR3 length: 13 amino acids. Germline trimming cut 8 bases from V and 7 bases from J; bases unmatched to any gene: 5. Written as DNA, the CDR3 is TGTGCCAGCGGGACAGGGGGCTTTAGTGGCTACACCTTC. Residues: CASGTGGFSGYTF.